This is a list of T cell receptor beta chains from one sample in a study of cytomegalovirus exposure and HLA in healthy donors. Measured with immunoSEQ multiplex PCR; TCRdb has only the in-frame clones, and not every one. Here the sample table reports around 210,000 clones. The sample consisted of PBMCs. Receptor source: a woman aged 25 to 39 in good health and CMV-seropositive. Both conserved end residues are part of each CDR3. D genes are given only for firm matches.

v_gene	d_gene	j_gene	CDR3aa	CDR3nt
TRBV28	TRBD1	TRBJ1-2	CASSPGDRRPNGYTF	TGTGCCAGCAGTCCCGGGGACAGGCGACCCAACGGCTACACCTTC
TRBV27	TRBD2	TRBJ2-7	CASSLGPSGLYEQYF	TGTGCCAGCAGTTTAGGGCCTAGCGGCCTCTACGAGCAGTACTTC
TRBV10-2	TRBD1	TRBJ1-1	CASSAELQGTHTEAFF	TGCGCCAGCAGCGCGGAACTACAGGGGACGCACACTGAAGCTTTCTTT
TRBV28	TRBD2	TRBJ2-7	CATARTASGAYEQYF	TGTGCCACCGCCCGAACTGCTAGCGGAGCCTACGAGCAGTACTTC
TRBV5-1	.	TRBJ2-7	CASSLVQGEYEQYF	TGCGCCAGCAGCTTGGTACAGGGCGAATACGAGCAGTACTTC
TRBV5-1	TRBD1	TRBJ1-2	CASSPGQGAGAGYGYTF	TGCGCCAGCAGCCCCGGACAGGGGGCTGGAGCGGGCTATGGCTACACCTTC
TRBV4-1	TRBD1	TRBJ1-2	CASSGGTGNYGYTF	TGCGCCAGCAGCGGTGGGACAGGGAACTATGGCTACACCTTC
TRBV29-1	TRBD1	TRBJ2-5	CSAFRGRIETQYF	TGCAGCGCCTTCAGGGGGAGAATAGAGACCCAGTACTTC
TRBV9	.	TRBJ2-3	CASSEGPSGTDTQYF	TGTGCCAGCAGCGAGGGACCTAGCGGCACAGATACGCAGTATTTT
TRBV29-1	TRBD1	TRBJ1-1	CSVKGTGDTEAFF	TGCAGCGTTAAGGGCACAGGGGACACTGAAGCTTTCTTT
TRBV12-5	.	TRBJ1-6	CASGLGGGTLHF	TGTGCTAGTGGTTTGGGCGGGGGAACCCTCCACTTT
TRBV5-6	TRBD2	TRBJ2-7	CASTKLAGGYYEQYF	TGTGCCAGCACTAAACTAGCGGGAGGATACTACGAGCAGTACTTC
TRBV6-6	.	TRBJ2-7	CASSYSPQTQAYEQYF	TGTGCCAGCAGTTACTCGCCTCAGACACAAGCCTACGAGCAGTACTTC
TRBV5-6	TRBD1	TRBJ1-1	CASSLRDRMNTEAFF	TGTGCCAGCAGCTTGAGGGACAGAATGAACACTGAAGCTTTCTTT
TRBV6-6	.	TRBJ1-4	CASGAPTNEKLFF	TGTGCCAGCGGGGCACCAACTAATGAAAAACTGTTTTTT
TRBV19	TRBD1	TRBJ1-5	CASSLDRGGNQPQHF	TGTGCCAGTAGTTTGGACAGGGGGGGAAATCAGCCCCAGCATTTT
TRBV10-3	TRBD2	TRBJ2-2	CAARGTQNTGELFF	TGTGCCGCGCGGGGGACCCAGAACACCGGGGAGCTGTTTTTT
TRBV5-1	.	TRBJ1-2	CASSYSSANYGYTF	TGCGCCAGCAGCTATTCCTCAGCTAACTATGGCTACACCTTC
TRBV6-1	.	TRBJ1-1	CASSRSHFTEAFF	TGTGCCAGCAGTCGTAGTCATTTCACTGAAGCTTTCTTT
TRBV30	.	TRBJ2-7	CACVRRLTSYEQYF	TGTGCCTGTGTTAGGAGATTGACCTCCTACGAGCAGTACTTC
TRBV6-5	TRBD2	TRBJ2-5	CASSYTPQAGQETQYF	TGTGCCAGCAGTTATACCCCTCAAGCGGGACAAGAGACCCAGTACTTC
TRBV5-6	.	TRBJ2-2	CASSFTSNTGELFF	TGTGCCAGCAGCTTTACGAGCAACACCGGGGAGCTGTTTTTT
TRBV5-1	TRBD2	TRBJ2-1	CASSLTSGRVNEQFF	TGCGCCAGCAGCTTAACTAGCGGGAGAGTCAATGAGCAGTTCTTC
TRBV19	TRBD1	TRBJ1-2	CASSTTGTGSLKAMGYTF	TGTGCCAGTAGTACAACCGGGACAGGTTCGTTGAAGGCTATGGGCTACACCTTC
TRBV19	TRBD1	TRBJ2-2	CASSIRPGTGNRAGELFF	TGTGCCAGTAGTATTCGGCCCGGGACAGGGAATAGAGCCGGGGAGCTGTTTTTT
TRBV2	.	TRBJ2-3	CASIGGTDTQYF	TGTGCCAGCATAGGGGGCACAGATACGCAGTATTTT
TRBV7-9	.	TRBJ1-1	CASSPTVNTEAFF	TGTGCCAGCAGCCCCACGGTGAACACTGAAGCTTTCTTT
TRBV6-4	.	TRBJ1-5	CASSVGGAQPQHF	TGTGCCAGCAGTGTTGGAGGGGCCCAGCCCCAGCATTTT
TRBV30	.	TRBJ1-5	CAWSFRDNQPQHF	TGTGCCTGGAGTTTCAGGGACAATCAGCCCCAGCATTTT
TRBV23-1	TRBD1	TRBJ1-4	CASSQLHRDRVRVEKLFF	TGCGCCAGCAGCCAACTTCACCGGGACAGGGTCCGGGTTGAAAAACTGTTTTTT
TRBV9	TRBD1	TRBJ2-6	CASSPHRGSGANVLTF	TGTGCCAGCAGCCCCCACAGGGGCTCTGGGGCCAACGTCCTGACTTTC
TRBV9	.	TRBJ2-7	CASSGRPAEADPYEQYF	TGTGCCAGCAGCGGGCGACCGGCGGAGGCCGACCCCTACGAGCAGTACTTC
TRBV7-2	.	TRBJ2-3	CASSLWEFTDTQYF	TGTGCCAGCAGCTTATGGGAGTTCACAGATACGCAGTATTTT
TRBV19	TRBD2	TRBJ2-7	CASSRTGLAESYEQYF	TGTGCCAGTAGTAGGACGGGACTAGCGGAGTCCTACGAGCAGTACTTC
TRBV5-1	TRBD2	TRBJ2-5	CASSSGIREGETQYF	TGCGCCAGCAGCTCTGGGATTAGGGAGGGAGAGACCCAGTACTTC
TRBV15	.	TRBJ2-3	CATSRDLDRDTQYF	TGTGCCACCAGCAGAGATCTGGACAGAGATACGCAGTATTTT
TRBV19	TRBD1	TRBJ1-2	CASGPGTAYGYTF	TGTGCCAGTGGCCCAGGGACAGCCTATGGCTACACCTTC
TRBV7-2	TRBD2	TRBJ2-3	CASSLVGAGGPSDTQYF	TGTGCCAGCAGCTTAGTAGGAGCGGGAGGGCCATCCGATACGCAGTATTTT
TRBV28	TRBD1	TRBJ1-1	CASSRQGPLITEAFF	TGTGCCAGCAGTAGACAGGGCCCCCTGATCACTGAAGCTTTCTTT
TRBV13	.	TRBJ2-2	CASSSESGELFF	TGTGCCAGCAGCTCCGAGTCCGGGGAGCTGTTTTTT
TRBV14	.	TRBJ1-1	CASSPIAGVIAEAFF	TGTGCCAGCAGCCCGATAGCAGGGGTTATCGCTGAAGCTTTCTTT
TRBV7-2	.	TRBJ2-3	CASSLGIRLYTDTQYF	TGTGCCAGCAGCTTAGGGATTCGACTCTACACAGATACGCAGTATTTT
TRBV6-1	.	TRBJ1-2	CASRGTLNYGYTF	TGTGCCAGCAGAGGGACACTGAACTATGGCTACACCTTC
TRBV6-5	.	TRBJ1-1	CASTDGTRAFF	TGTGCCAGCACCGACGGGACAAGAGCTTTCTTT
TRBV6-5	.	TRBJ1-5	CASRQGTYSNQPQHF	TGTGCCAGCAGGCAGGGCACCTATAGCAATCAGCCCCAGCATTTT
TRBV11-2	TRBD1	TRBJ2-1	CASSFGQGRVSNEQFF	TGTGCCAGCAGCTTTGGACAGGGTAGGGTCAGCAATGAGCAGTTCTTC
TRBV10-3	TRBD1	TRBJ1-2	CAISGAPDRDAYGYTF	TGTGCCATCAGTGGGGCCCCAGACAGGGACGCCTATGGCTACACCTTC
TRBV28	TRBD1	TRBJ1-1	CASSLSRTGDTEAFF	TGTGCCAGCAGTTTATCCCGGACAGGGGACACTGAAGCTTTCTTT
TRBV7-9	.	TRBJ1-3	CASSGGGTGSYSGNTIYF	TGTGCCAGCAGCGGGGGGGGGACTGGAAGTTACTCTGGAAACACCATATATTTT
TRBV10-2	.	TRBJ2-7	CASSDNSYEQYF	TGCGCCAGCAGTGACAACTCCTACGAGCAGTACTTC
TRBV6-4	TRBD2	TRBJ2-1	CASSEKSGGAYNEQFF	TGTGCCAGCAGTGAAAAGAGCGGGGGGGCGTACAATGAGCAGTTCTTC
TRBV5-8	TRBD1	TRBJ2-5	CASSSTGMETQYF	TGTGCCAGCAGCTCGACAGGGATGGAGACCCAGTACTTC
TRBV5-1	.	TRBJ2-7	CASSLGGQDFYEQYF	TGCGCCAGCAGCTTGGGCGGGCAGGATTTCTACGAGCAGTACTTC
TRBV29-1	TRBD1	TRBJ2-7	CSVETGQGTEQYF	TGCAGCGTTGAAACGGGACAGGGGACCGAGCAGTACTTC
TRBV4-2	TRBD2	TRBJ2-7	CASSQWPASGSRYEQYF	TGTGCCAGCAGCCAATGGCCCGCTAGCGGGAGTAGGTACGAGCAGTACTTC
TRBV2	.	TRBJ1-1	CASRKTGTEAFF	TGTGCCAGCAGAAAGACAGGCACTGAAGCTTTCTTT
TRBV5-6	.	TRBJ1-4	CASSLRGEKLFF	TGTGCCAGCAGCTTGCGGGGGGAAAAACTGTTTTTT